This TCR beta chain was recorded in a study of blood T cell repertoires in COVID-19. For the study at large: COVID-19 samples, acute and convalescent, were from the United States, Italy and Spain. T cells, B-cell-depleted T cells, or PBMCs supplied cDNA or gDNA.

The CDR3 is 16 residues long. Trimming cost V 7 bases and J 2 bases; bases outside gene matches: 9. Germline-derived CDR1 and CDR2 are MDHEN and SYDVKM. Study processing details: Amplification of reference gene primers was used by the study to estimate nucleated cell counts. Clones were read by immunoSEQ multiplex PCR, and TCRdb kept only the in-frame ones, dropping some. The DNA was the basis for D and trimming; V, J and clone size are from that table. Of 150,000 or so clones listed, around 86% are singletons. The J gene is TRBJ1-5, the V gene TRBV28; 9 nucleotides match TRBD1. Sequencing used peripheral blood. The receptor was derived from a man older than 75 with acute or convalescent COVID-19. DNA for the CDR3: TGTGCCAGCACTACCCGGCGGACAGGGGGCAATCAGCCCCAGCATTTT. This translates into CASTTRRTGGNQPQHF.